The 14 T cell receptor beta chains given below trace back to one sample, sequenced in a study of blood T cell repertoires in COVID-19. Clones were sequenced by immunoSEQ multiplex PCR, and TCRdb holds only the in-frame ones, with some missing. This table has 150,000 to 200,000 clones, about four fifths appearing once. The source material was PBMCs or T cells enriched from blood (not recorded which). The source of these receptors is a middle-aged man who had recovered from COVID-19.

The chain uses TRBV2 and TRBJ2-1, with 11 bases identical to TRBD2. The CDR3 loop spans 15 amino acids. Germline V lookup: CDR1 SNHLY, CDR2 FYNNEI. V lost 8 bases, J lost 7 bases, and 10 bases stayed unmatched. The CDR3: CASLVTSGGNNEQFF. The CDR3 DNA sequence: TGTGCCAGCCTAGTAACTAGCGGGGGAAATAATGAGCAGTTCTTC.

V usage is TRBV6-6 and J usage is TRBJ1-5; D is unclear. CDR3 length equals 13 residues. Per germline, CDR1 MNHNY and CDR2 SVGAGI (reference sequence). Trimming removed 6 bases at V and 6 bases at J, with 12 bases between. The CDR3 region is CASSPLVSQPQHF. The CDR3 bases are TGTGCCAGCAGCCCGTTGGTCAGTCAGCCCCAGCATTTT.

The gene calls are TRBV7-6 and TRBJ2-6; D is perhaps TRBD2 (5 bases). The CDR3 contains 16 residues. The germline V gene encodes CDR1 SGHVS and CDR2 FNYEAQ. Trimming took off 3 bases at V and 0 bases at J, with 9 bases between the two ends. In DNA form, the CDR3 reads TGTGCCAGCAGCTTGGTACGGGACTCTGGGGCCAACGTCCTGACTTTC. Its translation is CASSLVRDSGANVLTF.

The chain uses TRBV7-8 and TRBJ2-7; 8 nucleotides line up with TRBD1. Germline V gives CDR1 SGHVS, CDR2 FQNEAQ. There are 14 residues in the CDR3. V lost 2 bases and J lost 7; bases outside the gene matches: 7. The CDR3 loop is CASSLQGALGEQYF. The CDR3 region has the DNA TGTGCCAGCAGCTTACAGGGGGCGCTAGGGGAGCAGTACTTC.

The chain employs TRBV5-1 and TRBJ1-1; a possible D gene is TRBD1 (6 bases). CDR1 is SGHRS, CDR2 YFSETQ, per germline. V was cut by 3 bases and J by 0 bases, with 18 bases left in between. CDR3 length: 17 amino acids. The CDR3 sequence: CASSSQPGVFVNTEAFF. CDR3 nucleotides: TGCGCCAGCAGCTCCCAACCAGGGGTTTTCGTGAACACTGAAGCTTTCTTT.

V usage is TRBV4-2 and J usage is TRBJ2-7; TRBD1 might be the D (5 bases). The CDR3 extends over 13 amino acids. The germline V gene encodes CDR1 LGHNA and CDR2 YNFKEQ. The V and J ends lost 2 bases and 1 base respectively, with 6 bases between them. The CDR3 loop is CASSQRTSYEQYF. CDR3 nucleotide sequence: TGTGCCAGCAGCCAAAGGACATCCTACGAGCAGTACTTC.

The J gene is TRBJ2-7, the V gene TRBV6-5, with TRBD2 as a possible D gene (6 bases). Looked up from germline, CDR1 is MNHEY and CDR2 is SVGAGI. The CDR3 totals 14 residues. V shed 6 bases and J shed 3 bases, with 15 bases lying between them. For the CDR3, the DNA is TGTGCCAGCAGACCTAGGGACTTCTACTACGAGCAGTACTTC. This encodes CASRPRDFYYEQYF.

The chain's CDR3 is CASRAPGQGRGYTF. DNA for the CDR3: TGTGCCAGCAGGGCTCCGGGACAGGGGAGAGGCTACACCTTC. The chain combines TRBV28 with TRBJ1-2, with 10 bases fitting TRBD1. The V gene's germline CDR1 is MDHEN and CDR2 SYDVKM. The ends lost 6 bases at V and 8 bases at J; junction bases unmatched: 9. This CDR3 contains 14 residues.

CDR3 coding DNA: TGTGCCAGTAGTGGGACTAGCACATTTTACAATGAGCAGTTCTTC. This encodes CASSGTSTFYNEQFF. This sequence joins TRBV19 and TRBJ2-1; 9 bases match TRBD2. Germline values: CDR1 LNHDA, CDR2 SQIVND (reference sequence). J was trimmed by 4 bases and V by 5 bases; bases with no gene match: 6. The CDR3 is 15 residues long.

J is TRBJ2-1 and V is TRBV5-1; 10 bases fit TRBD1. V shed 4 bases, J shed 2 bases, and the junction held 3 bases outside the gene matches. The germline gives CDR1 SGHRS, CDR2 YFSETQ. This CDR3 has 15 amino acids. The CDR3 nucleotides are TGCGCCAGCAGCGGGACAGGGGTCACCTACAATGAGCAGTTCTTC. Residues: CASSGTGVTYNEQFF.

The count of this clone is one. This chain joins TRBV21-1 and TRBJ2-5; the table assigns TRBD2, which was not confirmed against the DNA. TRBV21-1 constitutes a pseudogene. The CDR3 consists of 15 residues. As DNA, the CDR3 is TGTGCCAGCAGCCCGCGTGAGGGCGCGCCGGAGACCCAGTACTTC. This sequence encodes CASSPREGAPETQYF.

The gene calls are TRBV6-5 and TRBJ2-7; 7 positions agree with TRBD1. Per the germline V gene, CDR1 is MNHEY and CDR2 is SVGAGI. Germline trimming cut 7 bases from V and 1 base from J; bases unmatched to any gene: 4. The CDR3 runs to 13 residues. The CDR3 sequence: CASKVGQSYEQYF. The CDR3 nucleotides are TGTGCCAGCAAGGTGGGACAGTCCTACGAGCAGTACTTC.

A note on this clone: An end of the junction differs from the germline gene, which may be a read error. J is TRBJ1-1 and V is TRBV10-1, with a possible D match to TRBD1 (5 bases). The germline V gene has CDR1 WNHNN and CDR2 SYGVQD (reference sequence). This CDR3 spans 8 amino acids. The CDR3 sequence: CARRDRSF. The CDR3 DNA reads TGCGCCAGGCGAGACAGATCGTTT.

The chain joins TRBV3-1 (or the pseudogene TRBV3-2) to TRBJ2-5, with 8 bases lining up with TRBD2. Trimming removed 2 bases from V and 5 bases from J; junction bases left unmatched: 4. Germline CDR1 and CDR2: LGHDT and YNNKEL (reference sequence). This CDR3 comprises 14 residues. The CDR3 region is CASSQRASGETQYF. For the CDR3, the DNA is TGTGCCAGCAGCCAACGGGCTAGCGGGGAGACCCAGTACTTC.